The TCR beta chain described here comes from a study of cytomegalovirus exposure and HLA in healthy donors (dated 2017 in TCRdb). For context, the study as a whole: In an earlier analysis of some 550 of the donors, 276 Gb of sequence data and 117 million unique TCR beta sequences from about 180 million T cells were reported. An early release that covered fewer than 750 HLA-typed donors contained around 330 gigabases of sequencing data and about 84 million unique TCR sequences. To decide whether each TCR beta V gene segment behaved as functional or pseudogenic, an earlier analysis of approximately 600 of the donors relied on high-throughput TCR beta sequencing. The study aimed to test whether signatures of past pathogen exposure could be identified by cataloging public T cell receptors. Donor age, sex, ethnicity and CMV serostatus were compiled together with the repertoire data. Roughly five DR-DQ haplotypes were handled as single units for association and clustering because linkage in the cohort was strong. In a later genetic analysis, genome-wide SNP genotypes for about three fifths of the 666 donors were used, and that subset was treated as a discovery cohort. Typing coverage varied by locus: about 629-630 donors for A, B, C, DRB1 and DQB1; about 520 for DQA1; about 600 for DPA1; around 450 for DPB1. HLA typing covered class I and class II loci at four-digit resolution. In a later analysis, previously published TCR beta repertoires from 666 donors were re-analyzed and high-resolution HLA genotyping was added so that TCR occurrence patterns could be studied. Besides the first cohort of under 700 subjects, a separate validation cohort made up of over 100 different subjects was used. Across under 500 genotyped donors of the cohort, an average of approximately 200,000 unique TCR beta nucleotide sequences per donor were sequenced, and roughly 18% of those sequences were non-productive. In the later analysis, no new phenotypic data were used to find candidate immune exposures; instead, reliance was placed on TCR beta sequences and their occurrence across donors. Of the roughly 390 genotyped donors, over 80% were placed in the genetic ancestry cluster associated with self-reported Caucasian donors. To predict cytomegalovirus infection status, the study brought together high-throughput TCR immunosequencing, statistical association of individual TCRs with disease status, and machine learning. The study profiled the T cell repertoires of hundreds of subjects by immunosequencing and related them to cytomegalovirus serostatus. All discovery cohort repertoires had been generated on a single sequencing platform. Broader findings and caveats from the paper: A cluster of highly shared sequence variants was judged likely to represent a technical artifact of the sequencing pipeline. Compared with the approximately 670-donor mean, donors in an Asian-associated ancestry cluster had fewer N-insertions in productive TCRs, according to a later genetic analysis. Sequencing depth was assumed to be roughly uniform across donors in the presence/absence analyses, though that assumption may not hold. In vitro tests confirmed that a few of the cytomegalovirus-associated TCR beta chains recognize cytomegalovirus antigens. Assigning TCR associations to individual alleles was difficult when HLA alleles, especially DR and DQ, strongly co-occurred. A later analysis associated 16,951 TCR beta sequences with specific HLA alleles at a false discovery rate of 0.05. An earlier analysis of some 590 of the donors showed that most TCR beta V segments appeared in productive rearrangements either about 87% or about 30% of the time, which broadly matched IMGT annotations. The study listed 150 to 200 TCR beta chains as associated with cytomegalovirus. An association between a missense DCLRE1C variant and V-gene and J-gene trimming of TCR beta chains was found in a later genetic analysis and replicated in an independent cohort. In a later analysis, TCR association rates were found to vary across HLA loci, with the most associated TCRs seen for DRB1 alleles and the fewest for HLA-C alleles. The only immune exposure information available for the cohort was CMV serostatus. Several of the top co-occurrence clusters appeared to be linked to parvovirus B19, influenza, CMV and Epstein-Barr virus, according to a later analysis. Correlated functional status among segregating V segments might be attributable to linkage disequilibrium, but an unknown experimental factor could not be ruled out. Compared with equally common non-associated chains, HLA-associated TCR beta chains in a later analysis were more clonally expanded and had lower generation probabilities. A further reported finding was that TCR beta sequences accurately predicted the HLA-A and HLA-B alleles for most subjects in the first cohort. Because counts were too low, about 15 rarely observed V segments, including chromosome 9 orphons, were left out of the earlier analysis of a few hundred of the donors. Most TCR sequences were seen in very few donors, while some public TCRs were found in many individuals. Because HLA typing was unavailable for some donors at each locus, only the typed subset was used in association tests. The cohort was sequenced for TCR beta chains only, and without alpha or paired-chain data the features that could be detected were limited. A later analysis found that most CMV-associated TCR beta chains appeared HLA-restricted, with HLA associations seemingly driven largely by CMV exposure. In both the original and validation cohorts, the classifier was reported to diagnose cytomegalovirus status with high specificity and sensitivity. According to the authors, the approach could potentially be generalized to other disease states and immunological phenotypes.

The cohort consisted of 666 healthy bone marrow donors. Cohort members were all nominally healthy when sampled, although unrecorded immune exposures were likely present. The donor tested CMV seronegative, placing the donor among the 352 seronegative members of the cohort. A peripheral blood sample was provided by each donor, and peripheral blood mononuclear cells were used for TCR beta sequencing. Genomic DNA was extracted from the blood cell samples with the Qiagen DNeasy Blood Extraction Kit. Concerning this clone itself: What antigen it recognizes has not been identified. Within one base of it there is no much larger clone, and no base qualities were kept.

The protocol used for the library was the immunoSEQ multiplex PCR assay. The multiplex PCR relied on a mix of 60 forward primers for TCR Vbeta segments and 13 reverse primers for TCR Jbeta segments. The CDR3 region of rearranged TCR beta genes was amplified from genomic DNA by a multiplex PCR assay. On the Illumina HiSeq System, the amplified TCR beta libraries were sequenced as 87-base-pair reads. Concerning the study's data processing: Across the 500 to 850 repertoires, a later analysis counted around 80 million unique TCR beta chains, around 11 million of which were shared by at least two donors. A nearest-neighbor algorithm error-corrected the raw reads and collapsed the reads into unique sequences, merging closely related sequences to remove PCR and sequencing errors. CDR3 sequences were aligned to IMGT reference sequences to assign V, D and J gene segments. For a sequence to be retained, a match of at least six nucleotides was required to both a V gene segment and a J gene segment. Rearrangements were called productive when the CDR3 lacked stop codons and stayed in frame with V and J; all others were non-productive. Following IMGT convention, CDR3 was defined as the stretch from the second conserved V-encoded cysteine up to the conserved J-encoded phenylalanine. In an earlier analysis of 550 to 650 of the donors, sequences lacking an unambiguous match to a single V gene segment were excluded. An earlier analysis of roughly 590 of the donors called V segments functional above 56.7% productive rearrangements and segregating when the between-donor standard deviation exceeded 5%. A statistical classification framework was built for diagnosing cytomegalovirus status from the catalog of TCR beta chain sequences. In a later analysis, TCR nucleotide sequences were compared against IMGT/GENE-DB human TR gene sequences so that V and J genes could be assigned. A later analysis assigned CDR3 sequences and most-parsimonious VDJ recombination scenarios with the TCRdist pipeline. In a later analysis, every TCR beta chain was defined by the combination of its CDR3 amino acid sequence and its V-gene family, and reads without a unique V-gene family were dropped. A later analysis removed 592 highly shared, low-generation-probability nucleotide sequences to deal with suspected cross-contamination and a sequencing artifact. In a later analysis, a clonal expansion index for each public chain was calculated from normalized within-repertoire ranks of inferred template counts. A later analysis computed generation probabilities with a VDJ recombination model fitted to out-of-frame rearrangements, and checked the results against IGoR. Hypergeometric tests were used in a later analysis to score TCR-TCR, TCR-HLA and TCR-CMV co-occurrence, with a repertoire-size bias correction applied to the TCR pairs. A later analysis estimated false discovery rates by permuting HLA or CMV assignments 20 times. A later analysis grouped co-occurring TCRs with DBSCAN, adding TCRdist sequence similarity when clustering within HLA-allele-positive subsets. Repertoires with fewer than 30,000 or more than 120,000 public chains, plus five repertoires with anomalous nucleotide sharing, were excluded from co-occurrence clustering. Sourced from immuneACCESS, this table was stored by TCRdb with only in-frame sequences that have V and J called. A share of the clones is absent; for the studies checked, an unresolved V gene accounts for under half, and the remainder has no known explanation. V, J and clone size derive from that table, while D and trimming were established from the DNA sequence. This sample has 150,000 to 200,000 clones in its table, and about 88% of those were observed once. Approximately 1.9% of the sample is taken by the ten largest.

The receptor comes from a woman aged 18-29 years in good health and CMV-seronegative. The specimen was PBMCs.

The CDR3 in this case is CASSYSRDTQYF. The DNA sequence reads TGTGCCAGCAGTTATTCCAGAGATACGCAGTATTTT. Here the chain combines TRBV7-9 and TRBJ2-3; no D gene can be assigned with confidence. Cut back by 6 bases and 5 bases, the V and J ends lie 9 bases apart. The CDR3, from cysteine to phenylalanine, totals 12 residues. The read is trimmed to its CDR3 DNA, 36 bases read in frame from base 1. CDR1 and CDR2, per the germline V gene (reference sequence), are SEHNR and FQNEAQ.